These 18 T cell receptor beta chains originate from one sample sequenced in a study of shared clonotypes between healthy human individuals. TCRdb's table, derived via immunoSEQ multiplex PCR, lists solely in-frame clones and lacks some. The table records some 1 million clones, about 75% of them present only once. The sequencing input was memory CD4+ T cells sorted from blood. Documented subset: CD45RA-negative fraction. All receptors come from a man aged 18 to 35 in good health.

The V call is TRBV5-4, the J call TRBJ2-5; 11 bases are shared with TRBD2. The CDR3 covers 17 residues. CDR1 and CDR2 (germline): SGHNT, YYREEE (reference sequence). The V and J ends lost 4 bases and 4 bases, in that order; junction bases with no gene match: 12. The DNA of the CDR3 is TGTGCCAGCAGCGTGGGACTAGCGGACCTGGGGGGAGAGACCCAGTACTTC. This gives the protein CASSVGLADLGGETQYF.

V is TRBV21-1 and J is TRBJ2-7; TRBD1, the table's D call, lacks a check against the DNA. TRBV21-1 is an annotated pseudogene. This CDR3 is built from 15 residues. CDR3 nucleotide sequence: TGTGGACAGGGGGGGTCGGGTAGTCGGTCCTACGAGCAGTACTTC. Protein product: CGQGGSGSRSYEQYF.

The V gene is TRBV7-9, the J gene TRBJ2-7, with a weak D call TRBD2 (6 bases). The germline CDR1 and CDR2 sequences are SEHNR and FQNEAQ (reference sequence). The CDR3 extends over 14 amino acids. V was clipped by 5 bases and J by 2 bases, with 13 bases between them. CDR3 nucleotides: TGTGCCAGCAGCCCCCGGGGAGGCCCCTACGAGCAGTACTTC. Protein: CASSPRGGPYEQYF.

V gene TRBV7-2 combines with J gene TRBJ1-6, with D tentatively TRBD1 (5 bases). Per germline, CDR1 SGHTA and CDR2 FQGNSA. With 0 bases removed from V and 10 bases from J, the gap between germline ends came to 13 bases. This CDR3 is built from 15 residues. This CDR3 reads CASSLATGPRSPLHF. The DNA of the CDR3 is TGTGCCAGCAGCTTAGCCACAGGTCCACGATCACCCCTCCACTTT.

This rearrangement joins TRBV5-6 to TRBJ2-5, with D perhaps matching TRBD1 (5 bases). CDR1 and CDR2 (germline): SGHDT, YYEEEE. This CDR3 is built from 15 residues. Trimming cost V 4 bases and J 2 bases, with 15 bases left between them. CDR3 coding DNA: TGTGCCAGCAGCCCGGTAACACCAGGGCAAGAGACCCAGTACTTC. Translation gives CASSPVTPGQETQYF.

The chain links TRBV30 to TRBJ2-7; TRBD2 aligns across 10 bases. Germline V gene lookup returns CDR1 GTSNPN and CDR2 SVGIG (reference sequence). V gave up 7 bases and J gave up 6 bases; unmatched junction bases: 9. The CDR3 has 13 residues. The chain's CDR3 is CAFGTSEYSEQYF. For the CDR3, the DNA is TGTGCCTTCGGGACTAGCGAATATTCCGAGCAGTACTTC. Using reference TRBV30 and TRBJ2-7 for the parts outside the CDR3, the full variable domain is SQTIHQWPATLVQPVGSPLSLECTVEGTSNPNLYWYRQAAGRGLQLLFYSVGIGQISSEVPQNLSASRPQDRQFILSSKKLLLSDSGFYLCAFGTSEYSEQYFGPGTRLTVT.

The CDR3 DNA follows: TGTGCCAGCAGTGACGGGGGGTTGGGTTATGGCTACACCTTC. Translated: CASSDGGLGYGYTF. V usage is TRBV2 and J usage is TRBJ1-2, with D perhaps matching TRBD1 (5 bases). CDR1 is SNHLY, CDR2 FYNNEI, per germline. This CDR3 spans 14 amino acids. Trimming cost V 3 bases and J 5 bases, with 13 bases left between them.

The rearrangement joins TRBV10-2 to TRBJ2-7; 8 positions agree with TRBD2. The CDR3 runs to 17 residues. The V segment lost 2 bases and the J segment 2 bases; nucleotides outside the gene matches: 11. In germline, CDR1 is WSHSY, CDR2 SAAADI. The CDR3 protein is CASSEPTRTSLAYEQYF. The CDR3 DNA is TGCGCCAGCAGTGAGCCGACGCGGACTAGCCTCGCCTACGAGCAGTACTTC.

The genes are TRBV18 and TRBJ2-5, with D tentatively TRBD2 (5 bases). Germline CDR1 and CDR2: KGHSH and LQKENI. The CDR3 spans 16 residues. The V end was cut by 1 base, the J end by 5 bases, with 17 bases between. This CDR3 is CASSPQRSIGGETQYF. DNA of the CDR3: TGTGCCAGCTCACCACAGAGGTCTATAGGCGGGGAGACCCAGTACTTC.

V and J are TRBV19 and TRBJ2-3, with 10 bases aligning to TRBD2. CDR3 length equals 14 residues. J was trimmed by 2 bases and V by 5 bases; bases with no gene match: 1. Per the germline V gene, CDR1 is LNHDA and CDR2 is SQIVND (reference sequence). Written as DNA, the CDR3 is TGTGCCAGTAGTGGACTAGCGGCCACAGATACGCAGTATTTT. Amino acid sequence: CASSGLAATDTQYF.

The CDR3 is CASSSLAGGLLDTQYF. The CDR3 nucleotides are TGTGCCAGCAGTTCCTTAGCGGGAGGGCTTCTCGATACGCAGTATTTT. The chain couples TRBV7-2 to TRBJ2-3; 11 bases are shared with TRBD2. Germline trimming cut 6 bases from V and 6 bases from J; bases unmatched to any gene: 11. The V gene's germline CDR1 is SGHTA and CDR2 FQGNSA. This CDR3 contains 16 residues.

Worth noting for this clone: The same CDR3 is also encoded by other DNA sequences in this sample. The CDR3 DNA reads as TGTGCCTGGAGTGGAGGTGCGAACACTGAAGCTTTCTTT. Amino acid sequence: CAWSGGANTEAFF. The chain combines TRBV30 with TRBJ1-1, with no clear D. CDR1 GTSNPN and CDR2 SVGIG come from the germline V gene (reference sequence). There are 13 residues in the CDR3. V was shortened by 1 base and J by 1 base, with 7 bases between the two germline ends.

V and J are TRBV6-6 and TRBJ1-1; D gene ambiguous. The germline V gene has CDR1 MNHNY and CDR2 SVGAGI (reference sequence). Trimming removed 0 bases from V and 1 base from J, with 9 bases in between. CDR3 length: 15 residues. DNA for the CDR3: TGTGCCAGCAGTTACTCGGAGATTCAGAACACTGAAGCTTTCTTT. Translating it yields CASSYSEIQNTEAFF.

In its sample, this clone was seen once. This sequence joins TRBV5-5 and TRBJ2-1; 7 positions agree with TRBD2. The junction had 8 bases not matched to a gene; V was cut back by 4 bases and J by 13 bases. The V gene's germline CDR1 is SGHKS and CDR2 YYEKEE (reference sequence). The CDR3 runs 12 residues. The CDR3 loop is CASSPGGNEQFF. CDR3 DNA: TGTGCCAGCAGCCCCGGGGGGAACGAACAGTTCTTC.

The chain employs TRBV5-4 and TRBJ2-3; 9 bases line up with TRBD2. V shed 0 bases and J 5 bases; nucleotides not matched to a gene: 4. In germline, CDR1 is SGHNT, CDR2 YYREEE (reference sequence). The CDR3 has 15 amino acids. The CDR3, as DNA: TGTGCCAGCAGCTTGGGACTAGCGGCAGGAGATACGCAGTATTTT. The encoded protein is CASSLGLAAGDTQYF. The full variable domain, its missing parts supplied by reference TRBV5-4 and TRBJ2-3, is ETGVTQSPTHLIKTRGQQVTLRCSSQSGHNTVSWYQQALGQGPQFIFQYYREEENGRGNFPPRFSGLQFPNYSSELNVNALELDDSALYLCASSLGLAAGDTQYFGPGTRLTVL.

This clone has just a few counts. The chain employs TRBV6-4 and TRBJ2-3, with D perhaps assigned TRBD1 or TRBD2 (7 bases each). From germline, CDR1 is MRHNA and CDR2 SNTAGT. The length of the CDR3 is 14 residues. V lost 10 bases, J lost 4 bases, and 18 bases lay in between. The DNA for the CDR3 is TGTGCCACCTCTGGGGGAGGGGGCTCAGATACGCAGTATTTT. Encoded protein: CATSGGGGSDTQYF.

This clone has just one count. The rearrangement joins TRBV6-5 to TRBJ1-1; D gene unclear. Germline lookup yields CDR1 MNHEY and CDR2 SVGAGI. CDR3 length: 13 residues. The V gene lost 2 bases and the J gene lost 1 base, with 5 bases spanning the gap. CDR3 sequence (DNA): TGTGCCAGCAGTTACGGGTCGAACACTGAAGCTTTCTTT. Translating it yields CASSYGSNTEAFF.

In this sample, this clone turned up a few times. The chain links TRBV7-2 to TRBJ2-3; TRBD2 aligns across 7 bases. V shed 4 bases, J shed 7 bases, and the junction held 5 bases outside the gene matches. CDR3 length equals 13 residues. CDR1 is SGHTA and CDR2 is FQGNSA in the germline V gene. CDR3 sequence (DNA): TGTGCCAGCAGCTCGACGACTAGCAATACGCAGTATTTT. Its translation is CASSSTTSNTQYF. The entire variable domain, with the rest obtained from reference TRBV7-2 and TRBJ2-3, is as follows: GAGVSQSPSNKVTEKGKDVELRCDPISGHTALYWYRQSLGQGLEFLIYFQGNSAPDKSGLPSDRFSAERTGGSVSTLTIQRTQQEDSAVYLCASSSTTSNTQYFGPGTRLTVL.